The T cell receptor (beta chain) under discussion was sequenced for a study of T cells in Graves' hyperthyroidism and ophthalmopathy. To note about this clonotype: Its target is unknown. A much larger clone differs by one base, so this may be a read error.

Regarding the study as a whole: In the blood, most expanded thyroid clonotypes above 0.001 appeared as well.

Among the patients, aged 18 to 65, hyperthyroidism was newly diagnosed and had lasted under 2 months. Drawn at first hyperthyroidism diagnosis, the blood sample preceded any ophthalmopathy symptoms. The PBMCs were taken from about 9.7 ml of fresh peripheral blood. Amplification of TCR beta CDR3 regions was performed using RNA transcripts as template. Carried out on the TCR CDR3, a first-round RT-PCR used the HTBI primer set. MiXCR, run by TCRdb on the multiplex PCR reads, gives a single entry per CDR3 protein. The sample has about 250,000 distinct CDR3 sequences, 13% to 15% seen once; the top ten hold 30%. This CDR3 comprises 12 residues. CDR1 is KGHDR, CDR2 SFDVKD, per germline.

This chain connects TRBV24-1 to TRBJ2-7; D is unclear. Specimen: blood. The source of this sequence is a woman between 50 and 59 years old with Graves' hyperthyroidism that later progressed to Graves' ophthalmopathy. The CDR3: CATGEKGLEQYF. The CDR3 DNA follows: TGTGCCACCGGTGAAAAAGGGCTCGAGCAGTACTTC.